These 9 T cell receptor beta chains originate from one sample sequenced in a study of cytomegalovirus exposure and HLA in healthy donors. The PCR had 60 Vbeta and 13 Jbeta primers. Using immunoSEQ multiplex PCR, the repertoire was profiled, and TCRdb retains in-frame clones only, with some absent. Here the sample table reports 93,000 or so clones. Specimen: PBMCs. These receptors came from a man aged 40-49 years in good health and CMV-seronegative.

The V and J genes are TRBV28 and TRBJ2-7; TRBD2 aligns across 12 bases. Looked up from germline, CDR1 is MDHEN and CDR2 is SYDVKM. Trimming took 6 bases from V and 3 from J; bases not matched to a gene: 6. CDR3 length equals 15 residues. CDR3 residues: CASSHRTSGNYEQYF. DNA for the CDR3: TGTGCCAGCAGCCACCGGACTAGCGGGAACTACGAGCAGTACTTC.

The chain combines TRBV29-1 with TRBJ2-7, with D tentatively TRBD1 (6 bases). The CDR3 length is 15 residues. Trimming removed 3 bases from V and 4 bases from J, with 19 bases in between. The germline CDR1 and CDR2 sequences are SQVTM and ANQGSEA. The chain's CDR3 is CSVERAVGGDYEQYF. CDR3 in DNA: TGCAGCGTTGAGAGGGCGGTAGGGGGAGATTACGAGCAGTACTTC.

V is TRBV7-8 and J is TRBJ2-3; D might be TRBD2 (5 bases). V was clipped by 6 bases and J by 6 bases, with 16 bases between them. Germline V gene sequence: CDR1 SGHVS, CDR2 FQNEAQ. This CDR3 comprises 14 residues. CDR3 in amino acids: CASSFQDWFDTQYF. The CDR3 DNA reads TGTGCCAGCAGTTTCCAGGACTGGTTTGATACGCAGTATTTT.

J is TRBJ1-6 and V is TRBV30; D is ambiguous. CDR3 length: 14 amino acids. Germline lookup yields CDR1 GTSNPN and CDR2 SVGIG (reference sequence). The ends were cut back, 0 bases at V and 13 bases at J, with 16 bases in the middle. CDR3 sequence (DNA): TGTGCCTGGAGTGTAACTCAGACTCCTCAGCCCCTCCACTTT. The encoded protein is CAWSVTQTPQPLHF.

The chain is built from TRBV2 and TRBJ1-5; perhaps TRBD1 as D (5 bases). The CDR3 covers 17 residues. CDR1 is SNHLY and CDR2 is FYNNEI in the germline V gene. Trimming removed 4 bases from V and 0 bases from J, with 16 bases in between. This CDR3 is CASSGSRGLDSNQPQHF. CDR3 sequence (DNA): TGTGCCAGCAGTGGTAGTAGGGGATTGGATAGCAATCAGCCCCAGCATTTT.

The V gene is TRBV29-1, the J gene TRBJ2-1, with 10 positions matching TRBD2. Germline loops: CDR1 SQVTM, CDR2 ANQGSEA. V trimming: 5 bases; J trimming: 1 base; junction bases outside the gene matches: 2. The CDR3 consists of 14 residues. The CDR3 DNA reads as TGCAGCGTTAGGACTAGCGGATCCTACAATGAGCAGTTCTTC. Translating gives CSVRTSGSYNEQFF.

V and J are TRBV7-8 and TRBJ2-2; 10 nucleotides match TRBD1. Germline-derived CDR1 and CDR2 are SGHVS and FQNEAQ. The CDR3 contains 16 residues. The junction had 4 bases not matched to a gene; V was cut back by 2 bases and J by 4 bases. This chain's CDR3 is CASSLQGTGVTGELFF. The CDR3 coding sequence is TGTGCCAGCAGCTTACAGGGGACAGGGGTCACCGGGGAGCTGTTTTTT. The variable domain in full, with the rest retrieved from reference TRBV7-8 and TRBJ2-2, is GAGVSQSPRYKVAKRGQDVALRCDPISGHVSLFWYQQALGQGPEFLTYFQNEAQLDKSGLPSDRFFAERPEGSVSTLKIQRTQQEDSAVYLCASSLQGTGVTGELFFGEGSRLTVL.

The rearrangement links TRBV7-2 to TRBJ1-2; TRBD1 matches 7 bases. J lost 3 bases, V lost 2 bases, and 6 bases had no gene match. Germline CDR1 SGHTA, CDR2 FQGNSA. This CDR3 spans 15 amino acids. The CDR3 DNA sequence: TGTGCCAGCAGCTTACTAGGACAGGCCTACTATGGCTACACCTTC. Translating it yields CASSLLGQAYYGYTF.

The chain combines TRBV19 with TRBJ1-2; TRBD1 is a possible D gene (5 bases). Per germline, CDR1 LNHDA and CDR2 SQIVND (reference sequence). The CDR3 has 13 amino acids. V shed 10 bases and J shed 4 bases, with 16 bases lying between them. CDR3 in amino acids: CANHRQGCYGYTF. The DNA for the CDR3 is TGTGCCAACCACCGTCAGGGATGCTATGGCTACACCTTC.